This TCR beta chain was identified in a study of T cells and Merkel cell carcinoma outcomes. The study, taken as a whole, reports: Reportedly, T-cell repertoire with density predicts Merkel cell carcinoma outcomes.

The assay was immunoSEQ multiplex PCR, and TCRdb's table has in-frame clones only and misses some. The table records 15,000 to 25,000 clones, around 80% of them present only once. On this clone: Its specificity is unknown.

The CDR3 runs 15 residues. V dropped 1 base and J dropped 5 bases, with 14 bases sitting between them. Germline-derived CDR1 and CDR2 are MGHRA and YSYEKL. V gene TRBV4-1 combines with J gene TRBJ1-2; D gene uncertain. This sequence was found in a human donor with Merkel cell carcinoma. Sequencing was done on a sample of tumor tissue from Merkel cell carcinoma. The CDR3 sequence is CASSQVGGELYGYTF. Here the CDR3 DNA reads TGCGCCAGCAGCCAAGTGGGCGGAGAACTTTATGGCTACACCTTC.